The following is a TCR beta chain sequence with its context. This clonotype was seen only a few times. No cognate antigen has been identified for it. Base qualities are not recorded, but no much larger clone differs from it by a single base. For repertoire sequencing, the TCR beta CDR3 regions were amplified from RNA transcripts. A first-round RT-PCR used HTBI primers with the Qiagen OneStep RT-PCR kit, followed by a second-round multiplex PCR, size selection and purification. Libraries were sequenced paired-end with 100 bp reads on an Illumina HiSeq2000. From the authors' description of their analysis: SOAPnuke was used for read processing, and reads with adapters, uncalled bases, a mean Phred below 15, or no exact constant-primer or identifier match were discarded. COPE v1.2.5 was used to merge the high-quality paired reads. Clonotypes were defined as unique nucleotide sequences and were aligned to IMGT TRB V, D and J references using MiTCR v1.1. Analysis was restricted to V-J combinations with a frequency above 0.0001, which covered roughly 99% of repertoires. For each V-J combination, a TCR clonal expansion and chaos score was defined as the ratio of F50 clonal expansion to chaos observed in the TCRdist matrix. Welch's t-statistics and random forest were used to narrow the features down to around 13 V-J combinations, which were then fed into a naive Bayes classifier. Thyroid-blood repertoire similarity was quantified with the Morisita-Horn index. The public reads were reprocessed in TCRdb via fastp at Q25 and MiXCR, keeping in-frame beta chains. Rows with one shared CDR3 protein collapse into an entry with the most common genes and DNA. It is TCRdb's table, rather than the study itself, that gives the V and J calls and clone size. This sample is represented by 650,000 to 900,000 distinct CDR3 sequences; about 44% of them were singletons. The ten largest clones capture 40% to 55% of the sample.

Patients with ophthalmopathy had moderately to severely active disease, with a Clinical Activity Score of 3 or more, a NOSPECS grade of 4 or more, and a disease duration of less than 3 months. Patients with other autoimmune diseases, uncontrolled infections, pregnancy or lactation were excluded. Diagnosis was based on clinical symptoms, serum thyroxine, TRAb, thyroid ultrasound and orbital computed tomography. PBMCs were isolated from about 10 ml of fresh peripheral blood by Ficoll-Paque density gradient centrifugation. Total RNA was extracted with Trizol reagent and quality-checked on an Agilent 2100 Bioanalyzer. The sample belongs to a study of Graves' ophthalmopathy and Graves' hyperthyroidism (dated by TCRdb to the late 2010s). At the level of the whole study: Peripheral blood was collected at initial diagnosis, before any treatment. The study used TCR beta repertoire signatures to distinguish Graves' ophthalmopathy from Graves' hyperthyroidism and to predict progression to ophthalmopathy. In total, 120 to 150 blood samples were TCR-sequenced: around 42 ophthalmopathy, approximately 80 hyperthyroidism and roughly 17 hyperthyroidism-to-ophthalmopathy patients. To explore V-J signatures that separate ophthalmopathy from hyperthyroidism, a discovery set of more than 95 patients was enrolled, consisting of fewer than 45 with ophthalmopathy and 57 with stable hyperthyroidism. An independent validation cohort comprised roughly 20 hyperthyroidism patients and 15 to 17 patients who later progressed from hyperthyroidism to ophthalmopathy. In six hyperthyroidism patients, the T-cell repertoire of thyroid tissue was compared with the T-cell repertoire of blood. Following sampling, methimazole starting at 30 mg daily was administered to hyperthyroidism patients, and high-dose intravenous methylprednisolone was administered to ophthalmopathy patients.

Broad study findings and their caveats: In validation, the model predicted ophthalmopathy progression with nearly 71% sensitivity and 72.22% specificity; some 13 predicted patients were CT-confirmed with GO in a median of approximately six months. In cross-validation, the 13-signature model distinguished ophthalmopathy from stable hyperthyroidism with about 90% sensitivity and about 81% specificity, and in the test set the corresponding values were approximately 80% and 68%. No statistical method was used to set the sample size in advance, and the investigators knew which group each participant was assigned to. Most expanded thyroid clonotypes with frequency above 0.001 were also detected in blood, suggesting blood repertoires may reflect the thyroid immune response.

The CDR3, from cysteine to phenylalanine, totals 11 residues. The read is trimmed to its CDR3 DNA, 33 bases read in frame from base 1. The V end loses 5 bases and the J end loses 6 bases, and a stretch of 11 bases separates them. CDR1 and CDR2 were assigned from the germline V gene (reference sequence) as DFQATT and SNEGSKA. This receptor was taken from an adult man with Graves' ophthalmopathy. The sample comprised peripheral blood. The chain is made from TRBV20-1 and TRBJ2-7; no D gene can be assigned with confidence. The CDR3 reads CSASGLGEQYF. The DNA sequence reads TGCAGTGCTTCCGGCCTGGGCGAGCAGTACTTC.